These 19 T cell receptor beta chains share one sample of origin, sequenced in a study of T-cell reconstitution after alpha-beta-depleted transplantation in children. Library preparation (for TCRbeta) was performed with unique molecular identifiers. TCRdb re-called the PCR reads through MiXCR, storing one row per CDR3 protein. The profile shows a few hundred thousand distinct CDR3 sequences, 15% to 20% of them singletons. Material: PBMCs, mostly from graft donor cells, obtained 360 days after TCRalphabeta/CD19-depleted stem cell transplant. These receptors all stem from a boy younger than two who had a stem cell transplant for Wiskott-Aldrich syndrome, so the T cells may come from the graft donor.

This rearrangement joins TRBV12-3 or TRBV12-4 to TRBJ1-6; 9 bases are a match to TRBD1. The CDR3 contains 14 residues. V gave up 6 bases and J gave up 10 bases; unmatched junction bases: 7. CDR3 DNA sequence: TGTGCCAGCAGGCCGGGACAGGGCCCGTCACCCCTCCACTTT. Translation gives CASRPGQGPSPLHF.

The rearrangement links TRBV29-1 to TRBJ1-2, with a weak D call TRBD1 (6 bases). Germline values: CDR1 SQVTM, CDR2 ANQGSEA. V gave up 5 bases and J gave up 8 bases, with 15 bases separating them. The CDR3 runs to 12 residues. DNA of the CDR3: TGCAGCGTTCAAAGGCAGGGGAAGGGCTACACCTTC. It encodes CSVQRQGKGYTF.

The chain combines TRBV7-8 with TRBJ2-7, with D hard to call. This CDR3 region has 12 residues. Trimming shortened V by 1 base and J by 3 bases, and 4 bases separated the two germline ends. The germline V gene encodes CDR1 SGHVS and CDR2 FQNEAQ. CDR3 amino acids: CASSLEDYEQYF. CDR3 nucleotide sequence: TGTGCCAGCAGCTTAGAAGACTACGAGCAGTACTTC.

The V call is TRBV24-1, the J call TRBJ2-5; possible D gene TRBD2, 6 bases. V lost 2 bases and J lost 5, with 14 bases in between. The V gene's germline CDR1 is KGHDR and CDR2 SFDVKD. CDR3 length: 15 residues. CDR3 nucleotide sequence: TGTGCCACCAGTGATTCCACTCAGGGAGGTGAGACCCAGTACTTC. Its translation: CATSDSTQGGETQYF.

The chain carries TRBV5-8 and TRBJ2-1, with a weak D call TRBD1 (6 bases). Trimming took 3 bases from V and 7 from J, leaving 20 bases between them. The CDR3 has 16 amino acids. Germline V lookup: CDR1 SGHTS, CDR2 YDEGEE. This CDR3 reads CASSSGQIIFLNEQFF. The CDR3 DNA follows: TGTGCCAGCAGCTCTGGACAGATCATTTTCCTGAATGAGCAGTTCTTC.

This clonotype has ten or more counts. The chain carries TRBV20-1 and TRBJ1-2, with a weak D call TRBD1 (6 bases). In germline, CDR1 is DFQATT, CDR2 SNEGSKA (reference sequence). This CDR3 has 16 amino acids. The V and J ends lost 4 bases and 4 bases respectively, with 22 bases between them. The CDR3 nucleotides are TGCAGTGCTAAACACCCGCAGGGGTCCTTAGCCTATGGCTACACCTTC. Its translation: CSAKHPQGSLAYGYTF.

The CDR3 DNA sequence: TGTGCCAGCAGTTACTCCAACAGGGCCCTCTCCTACGAGCAGTACTTC. It is translated as CASSYSNRALSYEQYF. The chain recombines TRBV6-5 with TRBJ2-7, with D perhaps TRBD1 (6 bases). This CDR3 region has 16 residues. Trimming cost V 0 bases and J 0 bases, with 12 bases left between them. Per the germline V gene, CDR1 is MNHEY and CDR2 is SVGAGI.

This clonotype was seen a handful of times. The genes are TRBV2 and TRBJ2-2; unclear D gene. Germline V CDR1 and CDR2: SNHLY, FYNNEI. The CDR3 is 13 amino acids. The ends were cut back, 7 bases at V and 5 bases at J, with 11 bases in the middle. CDR3 nucleotides: TGTGCCAGCACCTCTCAGGCGACCGGGGAGCTGTTTTTT. Residues: CASTSQATGELFF.

The rearrangement joins TRBV12-3 or TRBV12-4 to TRBJ2-7, with 12 bases lining up with TRBD2. V shed 5 bases and J 3 bases; nucleotides not matched to a gene: 5. The CDR3 is made up of 15 amino acids. DNA of the CDR3: TGTGCCAGCAGTGTAACTAGCGGGGGGTACTACGAGCAGTACTTC. Amino acids: CASSVTSGGYYEQYF.

The J gene is TRBJ2-2, the V gene TRBV5-1; 7 nucleotides line up with TRBD1. Germline V CDR1 and CDR2: SGHRS, YFSETQ. The CDR3 consists of 11 residues. After removal of 5 bases from V and 12 bases from J, the junction contained 4 bases not matched to a gene. The CDR3 spells CASRQGLKLFF. The CDR3 region has the DNA TGCGCCAGCAGACAGGGGTTGAAGCTGTTTTTT.

This clonotype was recorded a few times. V and J are TRBV29-1 and TRBJ2-1; TRBD2 matches 7 bases. J was trimmed by 6 bases and V by 4 bases; bases with no gene match: 3. The germline V gene has CDR1 SQVTM and CDR2 ANQGSEA. The length of the CDR3 is 12 residues. For the CDR3, the DNA is TGCAGCGTTGGCCTAGCGGCCAATGAGCAGTTCTTC. Translating it yields CSVGLAANEQFF.

About this clonotype itself: At one of its ends the junction is not consistent with the germline gene, which may arise from a read error. This chain uses TRBV7-9 with TRBJ2-5; 11 bases match TRBD1. There are 15 residues in the CDR3. CDR1 and CDR2 from the germline V gene are SEHNR and FQNEAQ (reference sequence). The CDR3 DNA follows: TGTGCCAGCAGCGCTTGGACAGGGGGCGTTGAGACTCAGTACTTC. Translation gives CASSAWTGGVETQYF.

The rearrangement joins TRBV7-2 to TRBJ1-6; D is unresolved. Trimming took 2 bases from V and 4 from J, leaving 15 bases between them. The CDR3 has 17 amino acids. From germline, CDR1 is SGHTA and CDR2 FQGNSA. The CDR3 bases are TGTGCCAGCAGCTTAAATGACCGCTTGGCTTATAATTCACCCCTCCACTTT. It specifies CASSLNDRLAYNSPLHF. Together with reference TRBV7-2 and TRBJ1-6, the CDR3 gives the full variable domain: GAGVSQSPSNKVTEKGKDVELRCDPISGHTALYWYRQSLGQGLEFLIYFQGNSAPDKSGLPSDRFSAERTGGSVSTLTIQRTQQEDSAVYLCASSLNDRLAYNSPLHFGNGTRLTVT.

The sample holds many counts of this clonotype. The chain carries TRBV5-1 and TRBJ2-1; D may be TRBD1 or TRBD2 (5 bases each). This CDR3 region has 17 residues. The germline V and J ends were trimmed by 0 bases and 5 bases, with 18 bases remaining between them. CDR1 SGHRS and CDR2 YFSETQ come from the germline V gene. For the CDR3, the DNA is TGCGCCAGCAGCTTGGCACTTGGGACCTGGGGACACAATGAGCAGTTCTTC. This codes for CASSLALGTWGHNEQFF.

V is TRBV18 and J is TRBJ2-1; D is possibly TRBD1 or TRBD2 (7 bases each). Germline V gene sequence: CDR1 KGHSH, CDR2 LQKENI. With 2 bases removed from V and 9 bases from J, the gap between germline ends came to 14 bases. This CDR3 has 14 amino acids. The CDR3 region has the DNA TGTGCCAGCTCACCAGGCGACAGGGAGGGTGAGCAGTTCTTC. Its translation is CASSPGDREGEQFF.

This clonotype has only a few counts. This chain connects TRBV11-3 to TRBJ2-5, with D possibly TRBD2 on 6 matching bases. The CDR3 has 14 amino acids. The V and J ends lost 3 bases and 0 bases respectively, with 8 bases between them. CDR1 SGHNT and CDR2 YENEEA come from the germline V gene. The CDR3 DNA reads TGTGCCAGCAGCTTTTGGAGGGACCAAGAGACCCAGTACTTC. This sequence encodes CASSFWRDQETQYF.

The table lists this clonotype with a few counts. This rearrangement joins TRBV20-1 to TRBJ2-5; possible D gene TRBD1, 7 bases. CDR1 and CDR2 from the germline V gene are DFQATT and SNEGSKA (reference sequence). The CDR3 has 14 amino acids. V lost 1 base, J lost 2 bases, and 11 bases lay in between. The CDR3 region is CSARAQGRQETQYF. The CDR3 DNA reads as TGCAGTGCTAGAGCACAGGGGAGGCAAGAGACCCAGTACTTC.

The J gene is TRBJ2-5, the V gene TRBV24-1, with 9 bases identical to TRBD1. The CDR3 sequence is 15 residues long. Germline trimming cut 5 bases from V and 2 bases from J; bases unmatched to any gene: 5. Germline lookup yields CDR1 KGHDR and CDR2 SFDVKD. In nucleotides, the CDR3 is TGTGCCACCAGTGCGGGACAGGGATTACAAGAGACCCAGTACTTC. It specifies CATSAGQGLQETQYF.

The rearrangement uses TRBV12-3 or TRBV12-4 and TRBJ2-1; D is unclear. Between the trimmed V and J ends, which lost 6 bases and 6 bases, there was a span of 15 bases. The CDR3 sequence is 14 residues long. The CDR3 region has the DNA TGTGCCAGCAGGTTGCAGATAGGCAGCAATGAGCAGTTCTTC. Translating it yields CASRLQIGSNEQFF.